Listed here are 9 T cell receptor beta chains from one sample, sequenced in a study of blood T cell repertoires in COVID-19. Using immunoSEQ multiplex PCR, the repertoire was profiled, and TCRdb retains in-frame clones only, with some absent. This table has approximately 160,000 clones, around four fifths appearing once. The sample was PBMCs or T cells enriched from blood (not recorded which). These receptors were obtained from a woman aged 45-65 years who had recovered from COVID-19.

The rearrangement joins TRBV9 to TRBJ1-1; TRBD1 agrees at 9 bases. Germline-derived CDR1 and CDR2 are SGDLS and YYNGEE. With V trimmed by 4 bases and J by 5 bases, 12 bases remained unmatched. There are 16 residues in the CDR3. Here the CDR3 reads CASSPRPQTGGTEAFF. DNA of the CDR3: TGTGCCAGCAGCCCCCGCCCCCAGACAGGGGGAACTGAAGCTTTCTTT.

This rearrangement joins TRBV7-9 to TRBJ2-1, with a tentative D call TRBD1 (6 bases). Germline V gene data show CDR1 as SEHNR and CDR2 as FQNEAQ (reference sequence). The CDR3 extends over 16 amino acids. V was pared by 5 bases and J by 6 bases, with 20 bases between. This CDR3 reads CASSRPPARGGNEQFF. CDR3 in DNA: TGTGCCAGCAGCCGTCCCCCGGCGAGAGGGGGCAATGAGCAGTTCTTC.

In this sample, this clone turned up a few times. This chain connects TRBV7-8 to TRBJ2-2; a possible D gene is TRBD1 (5 bases). Germline loops: CDR1 SGHVS, CDR2 FQNEAQ. CDR3 length equals 13 residues. The V and J ends lost 8 bases and 0 bases respectively, with 7 bases between them. DNA of the CDR3: TGTGCCAGCGGGGCAACGAACACCGGGGAGCTGTTTTTT. It translates to CASGATNTGELFF.

This chain uses TRBV10-3 with TRBJ1-2; the D gene is possibly TRBD1 (6 bases). Trimming stripped 2 bases from V and 0 bases from J, with 13 bases between. This CDR3 spans 16 amino acids. The germline CDR1 and CDR2 sequences are ENHRY and SYGVKD. CDR3 sequence (DNA): TGTGCCATCAGTGAGCCTGGACAGCTGACTAACTATGGCTACACCTTC. Protein product: CAISEPGQLTNYGYTF.

This sequence joins TRBV18 and TRBJ2-7, with D possibly TRBD2 on 6 matching bases. Trimming cost V 2 bases and J 6 bases, with 11 bases left between them. Germline V gene data show CDR1 as KGHSH and CDR2 as LQKENI. The CDR3 runs to 13 residues. The CDR3 nucleotides are TGTGCCAGCTCACCAGGGCGGCGGGGCGAGCAGTACGTC. Its protein is CASSPGRRGEQYV.

This clone appeared once. Germline is not matched at one junction end, which may reflect a read error. V usage is TRBV10-2 and J usage is TRBJ2-5; D not resolved. Germline V lookup: CDR1 WSHSY, CDR2 SAAADI. The length of the CDR3 is 13 residues. The CDR3 nucleotides are TGCGCCAGCACTGAGACCAGCCAAGAGACCCAGTACTTC. It translates to CASTETSQETQYF.

The rearrangement links TRBV18 to TRBJ1-4; possible D gene TRBD1, 6 bases. Germline lookup yields CDR1 KGHSH and CDR2 LQKENI. V dropped 1 base and J dropped 8 bases, with 17 bases sitting between them. The CDR3 extends over 16 amino acids. CDR3 amino acids: CASSPLQGGGYEKLFF. The CDR3 nucleotides are TGTGCCAGCTCACCACTGCAGGGAGGGGGATACGAAAAACTGTTTTTT.

For this clone: This specimen includes other DNA sequences encoding the same CDR3. The chain recombines TRBV6-5 with TRBJ2-7, with D possibly being TRBD1 (6 bases). The CDR3 is 12 residues long. The V gene lost 6 bases and the J gene lost 4 bases, with 10 bases spanning the gap. Germline V CDR1 and CDR2: MNHEY, SVGAGI. CDR3 protein: CASSLDSYEQYV. CDR3 sequence (DNA): TGTGCCAGCAGCCTGGACAGTTACGAGCAGTACGTC.

The chain employs TRBV19 and TRBJ1-2; no clear D. The V end lost 7 bases, the J end lost 8 bases, and 14 bases lay between the germline ends. The CDR3 is made up of 12 amino acids. Germline loops: CDR1 LNHDA, CDR2 SQIVND (reference sequence). For the CDR3, the DNA is TGTGCCAGTACTGCGGGCCGGAGAGGCTACACCTTC. It is translated as CASTAGRRGYTF.